The T cell receptor (beta chain) under discussion was sequenced for a study of beta chain features in type 1 diabetes. Findings and limits, study-wide: TCRB CDR3s from Type 1 diabetes patients were moderately but significantly shorter in all four CD4+ subsets.

cDNA synthesis used the whole RNA isolate, giving expressed TCRB sequences. Naive, central memory and regulatory T cell samples yielded around 3.5 million reads on average. Sequencing used immunoSEQ multiplex PCR; TCRdb keeps in-frame clones, though not all of them. The table has some 640,000 clones, over 12% seen once; the top ten hold 0.04%. Each donor gave one heparinised blood draw averaging about 110 mL. Sorting with CD45RO/CCR7/CD25/CD127/CD95/CD27 yielded naive, central memory, regulatory and stem-like memory CD4+ cells. Populations obtained by sorting all exceeded 98% purity. This clone was observed a few times. What it binds is not known. Germline values: CDR1 GTSNPN, CDR2 SVGIG (reference sequence). Trimming stripped 1 base from V and 10 bases from J, with 11 bases between. This CDR3 region has 12 residues.

Sequencing was done on a sample of naive CD4+ T cells from blood. The chain employs TRBV30 and TRBJ1-3; D uncertain. The TCR was taken from a man between 18 and 29 years old with type 1 diabetes. The CDR3 DNA follows: TGTGCCTGGAGTGGGACGGTGGAAACCATATATTTT. Translation gives CAWSGTVETIYF.